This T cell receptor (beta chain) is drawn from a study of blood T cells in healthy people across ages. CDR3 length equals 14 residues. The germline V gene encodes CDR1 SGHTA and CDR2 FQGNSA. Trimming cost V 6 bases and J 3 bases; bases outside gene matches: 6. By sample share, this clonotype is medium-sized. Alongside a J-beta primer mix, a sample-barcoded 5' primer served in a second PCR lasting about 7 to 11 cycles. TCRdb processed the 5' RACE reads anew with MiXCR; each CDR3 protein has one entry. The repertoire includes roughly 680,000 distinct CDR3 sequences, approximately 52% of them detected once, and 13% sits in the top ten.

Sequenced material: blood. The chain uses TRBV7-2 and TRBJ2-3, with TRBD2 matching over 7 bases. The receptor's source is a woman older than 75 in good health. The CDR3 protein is CASSFGGLTDTQYF. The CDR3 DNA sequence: TGTGCCAGCAGTTTCGGGGGGTTGACAGATACGCAGTATTTT.